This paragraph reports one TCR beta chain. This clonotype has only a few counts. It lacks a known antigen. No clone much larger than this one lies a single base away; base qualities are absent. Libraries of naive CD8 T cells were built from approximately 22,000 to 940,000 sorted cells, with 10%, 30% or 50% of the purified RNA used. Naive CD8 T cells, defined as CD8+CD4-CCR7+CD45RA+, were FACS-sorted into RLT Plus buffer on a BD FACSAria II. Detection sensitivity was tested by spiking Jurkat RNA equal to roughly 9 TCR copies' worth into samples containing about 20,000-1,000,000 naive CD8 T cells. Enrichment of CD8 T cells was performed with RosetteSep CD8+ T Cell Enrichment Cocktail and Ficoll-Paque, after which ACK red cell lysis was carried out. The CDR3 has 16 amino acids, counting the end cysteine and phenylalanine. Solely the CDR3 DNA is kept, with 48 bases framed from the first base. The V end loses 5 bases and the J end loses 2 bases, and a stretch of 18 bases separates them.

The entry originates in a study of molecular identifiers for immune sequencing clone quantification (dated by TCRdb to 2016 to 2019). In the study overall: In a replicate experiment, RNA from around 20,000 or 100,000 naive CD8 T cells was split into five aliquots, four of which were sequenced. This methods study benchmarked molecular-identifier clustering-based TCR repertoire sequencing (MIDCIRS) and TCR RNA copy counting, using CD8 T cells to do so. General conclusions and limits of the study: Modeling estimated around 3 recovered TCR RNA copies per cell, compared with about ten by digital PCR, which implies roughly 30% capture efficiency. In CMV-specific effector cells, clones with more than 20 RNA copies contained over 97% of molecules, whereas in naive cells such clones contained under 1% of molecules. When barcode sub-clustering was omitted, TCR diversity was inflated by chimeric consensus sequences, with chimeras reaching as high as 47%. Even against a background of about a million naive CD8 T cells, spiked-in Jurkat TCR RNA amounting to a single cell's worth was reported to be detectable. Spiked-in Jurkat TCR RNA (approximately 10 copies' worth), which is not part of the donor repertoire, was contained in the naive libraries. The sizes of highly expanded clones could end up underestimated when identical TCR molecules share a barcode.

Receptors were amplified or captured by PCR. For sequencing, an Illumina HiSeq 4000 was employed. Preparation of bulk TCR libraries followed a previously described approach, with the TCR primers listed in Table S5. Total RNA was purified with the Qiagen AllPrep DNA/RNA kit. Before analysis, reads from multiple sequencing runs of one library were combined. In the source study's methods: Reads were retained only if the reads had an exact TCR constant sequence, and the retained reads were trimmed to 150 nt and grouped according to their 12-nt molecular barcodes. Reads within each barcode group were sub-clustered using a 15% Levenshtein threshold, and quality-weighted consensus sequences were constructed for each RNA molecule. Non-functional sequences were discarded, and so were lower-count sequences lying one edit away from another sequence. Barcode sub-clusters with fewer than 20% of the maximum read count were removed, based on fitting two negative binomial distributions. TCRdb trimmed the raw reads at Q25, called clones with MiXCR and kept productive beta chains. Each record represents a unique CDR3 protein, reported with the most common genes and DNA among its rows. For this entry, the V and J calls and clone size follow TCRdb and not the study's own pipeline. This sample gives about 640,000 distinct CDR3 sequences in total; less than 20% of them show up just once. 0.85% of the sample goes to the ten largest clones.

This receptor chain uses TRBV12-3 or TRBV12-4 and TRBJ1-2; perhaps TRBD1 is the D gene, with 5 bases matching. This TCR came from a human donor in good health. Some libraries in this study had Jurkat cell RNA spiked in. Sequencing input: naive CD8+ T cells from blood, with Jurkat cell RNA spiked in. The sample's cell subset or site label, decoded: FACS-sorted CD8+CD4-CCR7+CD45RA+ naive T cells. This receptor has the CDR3 CASSKPGTEGNYGYTF. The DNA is TGTGCCAGCAGTAAACCTGGGACGGAGGGGAACTATGGCTACACCTTC.